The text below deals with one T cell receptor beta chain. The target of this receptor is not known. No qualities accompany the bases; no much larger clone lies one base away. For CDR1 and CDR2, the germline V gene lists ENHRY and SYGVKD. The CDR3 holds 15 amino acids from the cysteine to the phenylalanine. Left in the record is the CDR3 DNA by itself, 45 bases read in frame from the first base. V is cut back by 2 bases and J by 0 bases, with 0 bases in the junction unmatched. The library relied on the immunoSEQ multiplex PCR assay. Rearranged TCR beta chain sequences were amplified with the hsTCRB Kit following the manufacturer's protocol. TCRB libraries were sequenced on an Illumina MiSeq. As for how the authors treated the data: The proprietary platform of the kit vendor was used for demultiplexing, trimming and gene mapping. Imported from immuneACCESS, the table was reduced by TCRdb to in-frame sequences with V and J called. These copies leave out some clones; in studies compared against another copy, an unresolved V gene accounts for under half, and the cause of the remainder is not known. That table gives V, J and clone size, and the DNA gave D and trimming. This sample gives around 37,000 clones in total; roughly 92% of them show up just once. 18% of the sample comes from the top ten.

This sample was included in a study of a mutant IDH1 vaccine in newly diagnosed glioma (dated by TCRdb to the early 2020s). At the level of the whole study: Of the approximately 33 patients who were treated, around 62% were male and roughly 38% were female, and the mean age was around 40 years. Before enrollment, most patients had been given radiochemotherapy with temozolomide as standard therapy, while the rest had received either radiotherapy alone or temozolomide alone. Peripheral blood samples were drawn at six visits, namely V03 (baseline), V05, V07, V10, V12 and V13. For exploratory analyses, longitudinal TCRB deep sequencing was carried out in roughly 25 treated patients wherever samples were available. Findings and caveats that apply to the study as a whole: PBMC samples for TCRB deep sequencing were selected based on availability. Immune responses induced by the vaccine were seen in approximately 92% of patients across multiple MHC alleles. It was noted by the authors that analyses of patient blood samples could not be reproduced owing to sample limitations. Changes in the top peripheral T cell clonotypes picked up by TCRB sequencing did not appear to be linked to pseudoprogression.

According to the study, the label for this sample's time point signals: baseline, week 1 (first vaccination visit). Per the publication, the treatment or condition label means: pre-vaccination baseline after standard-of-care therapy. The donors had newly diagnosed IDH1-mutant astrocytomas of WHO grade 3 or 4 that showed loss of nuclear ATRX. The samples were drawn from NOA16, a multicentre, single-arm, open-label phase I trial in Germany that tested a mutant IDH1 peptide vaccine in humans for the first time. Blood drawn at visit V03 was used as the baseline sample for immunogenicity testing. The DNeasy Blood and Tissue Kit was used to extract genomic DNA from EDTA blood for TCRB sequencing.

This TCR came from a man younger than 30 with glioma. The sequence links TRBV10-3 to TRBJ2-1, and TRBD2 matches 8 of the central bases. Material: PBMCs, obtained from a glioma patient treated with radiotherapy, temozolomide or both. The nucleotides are TGTGCCATCAGTGAGAGCGGGAGCTCCTACAATGAGCAGTTCTTC. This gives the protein CAISESGSSYNEQFF.